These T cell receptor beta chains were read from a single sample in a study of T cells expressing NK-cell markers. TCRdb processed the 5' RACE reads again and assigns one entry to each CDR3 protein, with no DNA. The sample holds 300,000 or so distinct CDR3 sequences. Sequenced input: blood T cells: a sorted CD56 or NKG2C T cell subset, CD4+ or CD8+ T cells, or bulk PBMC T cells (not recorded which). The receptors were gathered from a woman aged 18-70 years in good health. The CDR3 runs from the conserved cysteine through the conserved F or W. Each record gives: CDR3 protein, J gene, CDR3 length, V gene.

cdr3_aa: CASSFHGNTEAFF
j_call: TRBJ1-1
cdr3_length: 13
v_call: TRBV5-6

cdr3_aa: CASSLRPPDSPLHF
j_call: TRBJ1-6
cdr3_length: 14
v_call: TRBV5-1

cdr3_aa: CASSSQQGAGETQYF
j_call: TRBJ2-5
cdr3_length: 15
v_call: TRBV12-3/TRBV12-4

cdr3_aa: CASSRQGFMDF
j_call: TRBJ2-3
cdr3_length: 11
v_call: TRBV28

cdr3_aa: CASSLPGTAPYEQYF
j_call: TRBJ2-7
cdr3_length: 15
v_call: TRBV4-2

cdr3_aa: CASSLGSILGNSPLHF
j_call: TRBJ1-6
cdr3_length: 16
v_call: TRBV5-1

cdr3_aa: CSALGGGSSTDTQYF
j_call: TRBJ2-3
cdr3_length: 15
v_call: TRBV20-1

cdr3_aa: CASSKLAGYYNEQFF
j_call: TRBJ2-1
cdr3_length: 15
v_call: TRBV11-2

cdr3_aa: CASSFALAGNTIYF
j_call: TRBJ1-3
cdr3_length: 14
v_call: TRBV12-3/TRBV12-4

cdr3_aa: CASSPQLAGGGETQYF
j_call: TRBJ2-5
cdr3_length: 16
v_call: TRBV5-1

cdr3_aa: CASRSFSGEQYF
j_call: TRBJ2-7
cdr3_length: 12
v_call: TRBV7-9

cdr3_aa: CASSLAGTGIEQYF
j_call: TRBJ2-7
cdr3_length: 14
v_call: TRBV12-3/TRBV12-4

cdr3_aa: CASSSGTDTGELFF
j_call: TRBJ2-2
cdr3_length: 14
v_call: TRBV5-1

cdr3_aa: CASSPPPAIEQFF
j_call: TRBJ2-1
cdr3_length: 13
v_call: TRBV18

cdr3_aa: CASSHRGGGDEQFF
j_call: TRBJ2-1
cdr3_length: 14
v_call: TRBV3-1

cdr3_aa: CASSPRQAYTGELFF
j_call: TRBJ2-2
cdr3_length: 15
v_call: TRBV25-1

cdr3_aa: CASSPVAGGADTQYF
j_call: TRBJ2-3
cdr3_length: 15
v_call: TRBV7-2

cdr3_aa: CASSELGRPEAFF
j_call: TRBJ1-1
cdr3_length: 13
v_call: TRBV25-1

cdr3_aa: CASSQGRDRSIQETQYF
j_call: TRBJ2-5
cdr3_length: 17
v_call: TRBV4-2

cdr3_aa: CSALEGADQPQHF
j_call: TRBJ1-5
cdr3_length: 13
v_call: TRBV20-1

cdr3_aa: CSARGVISGGTDTQYF
j_call: TRBJ2-3
cdr3_length: 16
v_call: TRBV20-1